This TCR beta chain was identified during a study of post-analysis software for immune sequencing data. The overall study: The study covered relapsing-remitting, secondary progressive and progressive-relapsing courses of multiple sclerosis.

Germline values: CDR1 SGHRS, CDR2 YFSETQ. CDR3 length: 14 amino acids. The V gene lost 7 bases and the J gene lost 3 bases, with 15 bases spanning the gap. Findings and limits, study-wide: A few TRBV segments were significantly more frequent in patients than in controls. TRBV5-6, TRBV5-1 and TRBV20-1 were among these segments.

This clonotype was recorded a few times. The antigen remains undetermined. The authors incorporated unique molecular identifiers into the TCR beta cDNA libraries. The authors obtained 500,000 or so cDNA molecules from approximately 0.95 to 9.8 million T cells. One entry per CDR3 protein results from TCRdb running MiXCR on the PCR reads. The repertoire includes hundreds of thousands of distinct CDR3 sequences, about 27% of them detected once, and 0.56% sits in the top ten. Material for sequencing was blood. The chain recombines TRBV5-1 with TRBJ2-3; no firm D call. The receptor's source is a girl under 18 with multiple sclerosis. This CDR3 reads CASQKVIQTDTQYF. CDR3 nucleotide sequence: TGCGCCAGCCAGAAGGTCATTCAGACAGATACGCAGTATTTT. Looking up the rest from reference TRBV5-1 and TRBJ2-3 gives the full variable domain: KAGVTQTPRYLIKTRGQQVTLSCSPISGHRSVSWYQQTPGQGLQFLFEYFSETQRNKGNFPGRFSGRQFSNSRSEMNVSTLELGDSALYLCASQKVIQTDTQYFGPGTRLTVL.